This TCR beta chain was recorded in a study of T cell responses to AZD1222 COVID-19 vaccine. TCRdb's table, derived via immunoSEQ multiplex PCR, lists solely in-frame clones and lacks some. The sample shows about 120,000 clones, 94% of them seen only once. Turning to this clone: Its matching antigen is unknown.

CDR3 length equals 14 residues. Germline assignment: CDR1 SGHRS and CDR2 YFSETQ. Trimming removed 0 bases at V and 2 bases at J, with 9 bases between. Study observations and caveats: The repertoires were collected only after the peak T cell response. Nearly half of spike-specific TCRs reportedly target variant regions that are unmutated in the B.1.351 and B.1.1.7 variants. The study found Spike-specific TCR breadth and depth rose after two AZD1222 doses. AZD1222 recipients seropositive at baseline numbered only five or six.

The J gene is TRBJ2-7, the V gene TRBV5-1; D gene uncertain. This receptor was taken from an adult who received the AZD1222 COVID-19 vaccine. Here the sequenced sample was peripheral blood, taken 28 days after the second AZD1222 dose. DNA for the CDR3: TGCGCCAGCAGCTTGGTAGGTCAGACCTACGAGCAGTACTTC. Its translation is CASSLVGQTYEQYF.